The T cell receptor (beta chain) under discussion was sequenced for a study of blood T cell repertoires in COVID-19 (dated by TCRdb to 2018 to 2020). Describing the broader study: Samples covering the acute and convalescent phases of COVID-19 were provided by collaborators in the United States, Italy and Spain. Sample metadata almost always included a de-identified subject ID, COVID-19 status, age in years and sex. The material from the prospective study consisted of cDNA or gDNA derived from T cells, B-cell-depleted T cells, or PBMCs. Where available, HLA class I and class II types were obtained from metadata supplied by the sample provider rather than from assay-based typing. A freely available public database, intended as a resource for researchers studying the immune response to SARS-CoV-2, is where the repertoires were released. Samples came from the ongoing ImmuneRACE study (first 160 participants) plus 1,254 subjects from 6 global collaborators. Subjects who had been exposed to COVID-19, were actively infected with it, or had recovered from it provided the deeply sampled blood TCRbeta repertoires that made up the dataset. Beyond this particular receptor, the publication reports: The amount of clinical and demographic metadata varied by source and participant and was provided uncurated.

With respect to this clone: Its antigen is unknown. No qualities accompany the bases; no much larger clone lies one base away.

TCRbeta CDR3 regions were amplified from genomic DNA using the immunoSEQ Assay, a bias-controlled multiplex PCR. The paper's data handling went like this. The number of nucleated cells in each sample was estimated by amplification of reference gene primers within the assay. To quantify the absolute abundance of each unique TCRbeta CDR3 rearrangement, sequence reads were collapsed and filtered. Productive Simpson clonality was computed per sample as the square root of Simpson's diversity index over productive rearrangements. The clones in this table, taken by TCRdb from immuneACCESS, are in-frame only. Not every clone is retained; where verified, under half of the shortfall comes from an unresolved V gene, and the cause of the rest is unknown. Clone size and V and J calls were adopted from that table, with D and trimming inferred from the DNA. For this sample there are 190,000 or so clones; around 86% appear just once. The ten top clones hold around 8.6% of the sample.

In the prospective study, participants were 18 to 89 years old, resided in 25 or so geographic areas of the United States, and were enrolled through a virtual design. To assign participants to cohorts, the prospective study relied on clinical history that participants themselves reported in a screening survey and a study questionnaire. ImmuneRACE Cohort 3 recovered participants were defined by two consecutive negative NP/OP PCR tests, healthcare professional clearance, or symptom resolution. In the prospective study, mobile phlebotomists collected whole blood, serum and a nasopharyngeal or oropharyngeal swab from each participant. Over an approximately 2-month period, participants in the prospective study had the option of providing additional blood draws and questionnaires. Prospective study blood samples were shipped either frozen or at room temperature before DNA extraction. From a lookup of the germline V gene, CDR1 and CDR2 are MDHEN and SYDVKM. Its CDR3 holds 19 amino acids, cysteine through phenylalanine. The sequence is cut down to CDR3 DNA, 57 bases in frame from base 1. Trimming removed 6 bases from V and 0 bases from J, leaving 21 bases between the germline ends.

This sequence was found in a woman in her 30s who had recovered from COVID-19. Here the chain combines TRBV28 and TRBJ2-6; TRBD2 is possibly the D segment (5 matching bases). Sequencing used PBMCs or T cells enriched from blood (not recorded which). CDR3 loop: CASRGLKGRGDSGANVLTF. The nucleotides read TGTGCCAGCAGAGGCCTGAAAGGACGGGGAGACTCTGGGGCCAACGTCCTGACTTTC.